These T cell receptor beta chains were read from a single sample in a study of blood T cell repertoires in COVID-19. The protocol was immunoSEQ multiplex PCR, while the TCRdb copy is restricted to in-frame clones and leaves out a portion. The repertoire holds a few hundred thousand clones, with around nine tenths as singletons. The sequenced sample consisted of PBMCs or T cells enriched from blood (not recorded which). The receptor set was obtained from a woman aged 25 to 39 who had been exposed to COVID-19. CDR3s include the opening cysteine and the closing phenylalanine or tryptophan. The order of the fields is D gene, V gene, J gene, CDR3 protein, CDR3 DNA. The D gene is left open where the match is weak.

D: .
V: TRBV3-1/TRBV3-2
J: TRBJ1-2
CDR3: CASSEPGWGYTF
DNA: TGTGCCAGCTCCGAACCGGGGTGGGGCTACACCTTC

D: TRBD2
V: TRBV9
J: TRBJ2-3
CDR3: CASSPPQAGVFTDTQYF
DNA: TGTGCCAGCAGCCCCCCCCAGGCGGGAGTTTTCACAGATACGCAGTATTTT

D: .
V: TRBV9
J: TRBJ2-7
CDR3: CASSVEGGPPTYEQYF
DNA: TGTGCCAGCAGCGTCGAAGGAGGGCCTCCGACCTACGAGCAGTACTTC

D: TRBD1
V: TRBV10-2
J: TRBJ2-7
CDR3: CASSESYRGSYEQYF
DNA: TGCGCCAGCAGTGAGTCTTACAGGGGGTCCTACGAGCAGTACTTC

D: TRBD2
V: TRBV7-3
J: TRBJ2-1
CDR3: CASSLTRTSNYNEQFF
DNA: TGTGCCAGCAGCTTGACCCGGACTAGCAATTACAATGAGCAGTTCTTC

D: .
V: TRBV24-1
J: TRBJ2-5
CDR3: CAPPLTTLETQYF
DNA: TGTGCCCCCCCTTTAACGACACTGGAGACCCAGTACTTC

D: TRBD2
V: TRBV5-1
J: TRBJ2-7
CDR3: CASSPGLAGGSYEQYF
DNA: TGCGCCAGCAGCCCTGGACTAGCGGGAGGGAGTTACGAGCAGTACTTC

D: TRBD2
V: TRBV19
J: TRBJ2-1
CDR3: CASSPAGVAYNEQFF
DNA: TGTGCCAGTAGTCCAGCGGGAGTGGCTTACAATGAGCAGTTCTTC

D: .
V: TRBV5-1
J: TRBJ2-7
CDR3: CASSENSGWISYEQYF
DNA: TGCGCCAGCAGCGAAAATTCAGGGTGGATTTCCTACGAGCAGTACTTC

D: .
V: TRBV10-3
J: TRBJ1-4
CDR3: CAIKASGSNEKLFF
DNA: TGTGCCATCAAGGCCTCGGGGTCTAATGAAAAACTGTTTTTT

D: .
V: TRBV28
J: TRBJ1-5
CDR3: CASRQGTSNQPQHF
DNA: TGTGCCAGCCGCCAGGGGACTAGCAATCAGCCCCAGCATTTT

D: .
V: TRBV28
J: TRBJ2-1
CDR3: CASRLYGSSDNEQFF
DNA: TGTGCCAGCAGGTTGTATGGCTCATCAGACAATGAGCAGTTCTTC

D: .
V: TRBV5-8
J: TRBJ1-3
CDR3: CASSLDQGLGNTIYF
DNA: TGTGCCAGCAGCTTGGACCAGGGGCTGGGGAACACCATATATTTT

D: .
V: TRBV19
J: TRBJ1-2
CDR3: CASSNERQNSFYGYTF
DNA: TGTGCCAGTAGTAACGAGAGACAGAATTCCTTCTATGGCTACACCTTC

D: .
V: TRBV9
J: TRBJ1-3
CDR3: CASSVVAAPGNTIYF
DNA: TGTGCCAGCAGCGTGGTCGCGGCTCCCGGAAACACCATATATTTT

D: .
V: TRBV28
J: TRBJ1-1
CDR3: CASLGGPLNPEAFF
DNA: TGTGCCAGTTTGGGGGGGCCCCTCAACCCCGAAGCTTTCTTT

D: .
V: TRBV12-3/TRBV12-4
J: TRBJ1-3
CDR3: CASSSRLGNTIYF
DNA: TGTGCCAGCAGCTCTAGACTGGGAAACACCATATATTTT